This T cell receptor (beta chain) was recorded in a study of cytomegalovirus exposure and HLA in healthy donors (TCRdb year 2017). With regard to the full study: In an earlier analysis of 550 to 750 of the donors, under 300 Gb of sequence data and 90 million to 120 million unique TCR beta sequences from 150 million to 200 million T cells were reported. All discovery cohort repertoires had been generated on a single sequencing platform. Among roughly 400 genotyped donors of the cohort, an average of roughly 230,000 unique TCR beta nucleotide sequences was sequenced per donor, of which about 18% were non-productive. The genetic ancestry cluster associated with self-reported Caucasian donors included about four fifths of the 398 genotyped donors. To study patterns of TCR occurrence, a later analysis re-analyzed previously published TCR beta repertoires from just over 650 donors and added high-resolution HLA genotyping. Along with the roughly 670-subject first cohort, a separate validation cohort of over 90 different subjects was used. To predict cytomegalovirus infection status, the study combined high-throughput TCR immunosequencing, statistical association of individual TCRs with disease status, and machine learning. An early release covering about 600 HLA-typed donors comprised approximately 300 gigabases of sequencing data and around 85 million unique TCR sequences. Class I and class II HLA loci were covered by the typing at four-digit resolution. The study aimed to test whether signatures of past pathogen exposure could be identified by cataloging public T cell receptors. The later analysis used no new phenotypic data to find candidate immune exposures, relying instead on TCR beta sequences and their occurrence across donors. The number of donors typed differed by locus, with roughly 620-630 for A, B, C, DRB1 and DQB1, around 500 for DQA1, over 600 for DPA1, and about 450 for DPB1. Four or five DR-DQ haplotypes were handled as single units for association and clustering because linkage in the cohort was strong. The T cell repertoires of some 670 subjects were profiled by immunosequencing and related to cytomegalovirus serostatus. Donor age, sex, ethnicity and CMV serostatus were collected together with the repertoire data. To decide whether each TCR beta V gene segment behaved as functional or pseudogenic, an earlier analysis of fewer than 750 of the donors relied on high-throughput TCR beta sequencing. Genome-wide SNP genotypes for about 65% of the 666 donors were used in a later genetic analysis, which treated that subset as a discovery cohort.

The method behind the library was the immunoSEQ multiplex PCR assay. The multiplex PCR relied on a mix of 60 forward primers for TCR Vbeta segments and 13 reverse primers for TCR Jbeta segments. The CDR3 region of rearranged TCR beta genes was amplified from genomic DNA by a multiplex PCR assay. The amplified TCR beta libraries were sequenced on the Illumina HiSeq System as 87-base-pair reads. In the original analysis: Across the 700 or so repertoires, a later analysis counted 60 million to 90 million unique TCR beta chains, some 11 million of which were shared by at least two donors. A nearest-neighbor algorithm error-corrected the raw reads and collapsed the reads into unique sequences, merging closely related sequences to remove PCR and sequencing errors. To assign V, D and J gene segments, CDR3 sequences were aligned to IMGT reference sequences. For a sequence to be retained, a match of at least six nucleotides to both a V gene segment and a J gene segment was required. Rearrangements were called productive when the CDR3 lacked stop codons and stayed in frame with V and J; all others were non-productive. Following IMGT convention, CDR3 was defined as the stretch from the second conserved V-encoded cysteine to the conserved J-encoded phenylalanine. In an earlier analysis of 587 of the donors, sequences lacking an unambiguous match to a single V gene segment were excluded. In an earlier analysis of roughly 500 of the donors, V segments were called functional above 56.7% productive rearrangements and were called segregating when the between-donor standard deviation exceeded 5%. A statistical classification framework was developed to diagnose cytomegalovirus status using the catalog of TCR beta chain sequences. In a later analysis, V and J genes were assigned by comparing TCR nucleotide sequences against IMGT/GENE-DB human TR gene sequences. In a later analysis, CDR3 sequences and most-parsimonious VDJ recombination scenarios were assigned using the TCRdist pipeline. In a later analysis, each TCR beta chain was defined by its CDR3 amino acid sequence together with its V-gene family, and reads without a unique V-gene family were excluded. As a way to deal with suspected cross-contamination and a sequencing artifact, a later analysis dropped approximately 570 nucleotide sequences that were highly shared and had low generation probability. In a later analysis, a clonal expansion index was calculated for each public chain from normalized within-repertoire ranks of inferred template counts. A later analysis computed generation probabilities with a VDJ recombination model fitted to out-of-frame rearrangements, and checked the results against IGoR. In a later analysis, hypergeometric tests were used to score TCR-TCR, TCR-HLA and TCR-CMV co-occurrence, with a repertoire-size bias correction applied to TCR pairs. False discovery rates were estimated in a later analysis by permuting HLA or CMV assignments 20 times. A later analysis grouped co-occurring TCRs with DBSCAN, adding TCRdist sequence similarity when clustering within HLA-allele-positive subsets. Co-occurrence clustering excluded repertoires with fewer than 30,000 or more than 120,000 public chains, plus five with anomalous nucleotide sharing. This immuneACCESS table, as held by TCRdb, lists in-frame sequences with V and J called but not all clones. Of the missing ones, under half trace to an unresolved V gene in checked studies; the others have no known cause. The V and J calls and clone size are taken from that table; D and trimming were inferred from the DNA. The sample data list about 130,000 clones, and roughly 73% of these were observed just once. Of the sample, approximately 1% falls within the top ten clones.

The full study reports these points: According to the authors, the approach could potentially be generalized to other disease states and immunological phenotypes. A later analysis found that HLA-associated TCR beta chains were more clonally expanded and had lower generation probabilities than equally common non-associated chains. This cohort had only TCR beta chains sequenced, and the lack of alpha or paired-chain data limited which features could be detected. A group of highly shared sequence variants was considered likely to be a technical artifact of the sequencing pipeline. In the study, about 150 TCR beta chains were listed as associated with cytomegalovirus. A few of the identified cytomegalovirus-associated TCR beta chains were confirmed in vitro to be specific for cytomegalovirus antigens. In a later analysis, several top co-occurrence clusters were reported to appear linked to parvovirus B19, influenza, CMV and Epstein-Barr virus. A further reported finding was that TCR beta sequences accurately predicted the HLA-A and HLA-B alleles for most subjects in the first cohort. According to a later genetic analysis, donors in an Asian-associated ancestry cluster had fewer N-insertions in productive TCRs than the approximately 700-donor mean. In a later genetic analysis, a missense DCLRE1C variant was associated with V-gene and J-gene trimming of TCR beta chains, and the association was replicated in an independent cohort. A later analysis found that most CMV-associated TCR beta chains appeared HLA-restricted, with HLA associations seemingly driven largely by CMV exposure. Because counts were too low, approximately 15 rarely observed V segments, including chromosome 9 orphons, were excluded from the earlier analysis of about 500 of the donors. In a later analysis, 15,000 to 20,000 TCR beta sequences were associated with specific HLA alleles at a false discovery rate of 0.05. In an earlier analysis of 587 of the donors, most TCR beta V segments appeared in productive rearrangements about 90% or about 30% of the time, broadly matching IMGT annotations. When HLA alleles, especially DR and DQ, strongly co-occurred, TCR associations were difficult to assign to individual alleles. Correlated functional status among segregating V segments might be attributable to linkage disequilibrium, but an unknown experimental factor could not be ruled out. According to a later analysis, TCR association rates differed among HLA loci, with DRB1 alleles showing the most associated TCRs and HLA-C alleles showing the fewest. Sequencing depth was assumed to be roughly uniform across donors in the presence/absence analyses, though that assumption may not hold. Because some donors lacked HLA typing at each locus, the association tests relied only on the typed subset. In both the original and validation cohorts, the classifier was reported to diagnose cytomegalovirus status with high specificity and sensitivity. Immune exposure information for the cohort was limited to CMV serostatus. Most TCR sequences were seen in very few donors, while some public TCRs were found in many individuals. The 87-base-pair reads could not distinguish some IMGT-functional V segments, including TRBV6-2 and TRBV6-3, so those segments were excluded.

The cohort comprised some 700 healthy bone marrow donors. Cohort members were all nominally healthy when sampled, although unrecorded immune exposures were likely present. The donor was CMV seronegative and was included in the group of 352 seronegative cohort members. A peripheral blood sample was collected from each donor, and TCR beta sequencing was performed on peripheral blood mononuclear cells. Genomic DNA extraction from the blood cell samples was performed with the Qiagen DNeasy Blood Extraction Kit. The junction carries 11 bases between V and J, which are trimmed by 2 bases and 2 bases respectively. The CDR3, from cysteine to phenylalanine, totals 14 residues. The DNA shown is the 42-base CDR3, in frame from base 1. CDR1 SGHRS and CDR2 YFSETQ were looked up in the germline V gene. For this clone: Its antigen remains unidentified. One base away there is no much larger clone; base qualities are not given.

Sequencing was carried out using PBMCs. This TCR was recovered from a male donor in good health and CMV-seronegative. Recombination linked TRBV5-1 to TRBJ2-7; the D region possibly corresponds to TRBD1 (6 bases align). The CDR3: CASSFRQGPYEQYF. The nucleotides read TGCGCCAGCAGCTTTCGTCAGGGGCCCTACGAGCAGTACTTC.